This T cell receptor beta chain comes out of a study of blood T cell repertoires in COVID-19. Whole-study context: Sites in the United States, Italy and Spain provided acute and convalescent COVID-19 samples.

The study counted Cohort 3 donors as recovered given two negative PCRs, clearance, or symptom resolution. J lost 2 bases, V lost 6 bases, and 10 bases had no gene match. CDR1 is MDHEN and CDR2 is SYDVKM in the germline V gene. The CDR3 contains 15 residues. Authors' data handling: Scientists estimated how many nucleated cells there were by amplifying reference gene primers. Repertoires were generated with immunoSEQ multiplex PCR, while TCRdb's copy carries only in-frame clones and drops some. Clone size and the V and J calls come from that table; the DNA yielded D and trimming. The data show around 160,000 clones, roughly 82% seen once.

The chain employs TRBV28 and TRBJ2-7; 7 bases line up with TRBD2. Sequenced input: PBMCs or T cells enriched from blood (not recorded which). This clonotype was obtained from a man over 45 who had recovered from COVID-19. The CDR3 bases are TGTGCCAGCAGCCCCACCTACCGGGGGGCCTACGAGCAGTACTTC. Residues: CASSPTYRGAYEQYF.